Listed below are T cell receptor beta chains from one sample, sequenced in a study of cytomegalovirus exposure and HLA in healthy donors. Repertoires were generated with immunoSEQ multiplex PCR, while TCRdb's copy carries only in-frame clones and drops some. The table lists 90,000 to 100,000 clones, approximately 80% of them singletons. Sequencing was carried out using PBMCs. These receptors originate from a man aged 18 to 35 in good health and CMV-seronegative. Each CDR3 is given with its conserved first and last residue. Fields, in order: D gene, V gene, clone size, J gene, CDR3 protein, CDR3 DNA. A D gene is named only where the DNA matches it firmly. Clone size is shown for a subset of rows, as once, few, many or a class of expanded clone.

.	TRBV4-1	.	TRBJ2-7	CASSQGGYEQYF	TGCGCCAGCAGCCAAGGCGGCTACGAGCAGTACTTC
.	TRBV18	.	TRBJ1-2	CASSPRGSGGYTF	TGTGCCAGCTCACCACGGGGCAGCGGGGGCTACACCTTC
.	TRBV25-1	.	TRBJ2-2	CASSESRRGANTGELFF	TGTGCCAGCAGTGAATCAAGGAGGGGCGCGAACACCGGGGAGCTGTTTTTT
.	TRBV5-6	.	TRBJ1-5	CASSSQSTEGPQHF	TGTGCCAGCAGCTCGCAATCCACTGAGGGGCCCCAGCATTTT
TRBD1	TRBV5-4	.	TRBJ1-1	CASSLIDRATEAFF	TGTGCCAGCAGCTTGATAGACAGGGCCACTGAAGCTTTCTTT
TRBD2	TRBV6-5	.	TRBJ2-1	CASSVPSGGAYEQFF	TGTGCCAGCAGTGTGCCTAGCGGGGGGGCCTATGAGCAGTTCTTC
.	TRBV10-3	.	TRBJ1-2	CAITPLQRQGYGYTF	TGTGCCATCACTCCCCTCCAACGGCAGGGCTATGGCTACACCTTC
TRBD2	TRBV6-5	.	TRBJ2-2	CASRGGGAGELFF	TGTGCCTCACGGGGGGGTGGCGCCGGGGAGCTGTTTTTT
.	TRBV21-1	few	TRBJ1-4	CAAWKVGRGLATNEKLFF	TGTGCCGCCTGGAAGGTGGGCAGGGGACTAGCAACTAATGAAAAACTGTTTTTT
.	TRBV5-1	once	TRBJ1-2	CASSLYSLPGSQYGYTF	TGCGCCAGCAGCTTGTATTCTTTACCAGGGTCCCAGTATGGCTACACCTTC
TRBD1	TRBV5-4	few	TRBJ1-1	CASSWDRGNTEAFF	TGTGCCAGCAGCTGGGACAGGGGGAACACTGAAGCTTTCTTT
TRBD1	TRBV14	.	TRBJ1-2	CASSHLTGGGGYTF	TGTGCCAGCAGCCACCTGACAGGGGGCGGTGGCTACACCTTC
.	TRBV6-5	.	TRBJ1-4	CASSYSNTPTNEKLFF	TGTGCCAGCAGTTACTCGAATACACCCACTAATGAAAAACTGTTTTTT
.	TRBV11-2	once	TRBJ1-6	CASRFTGSPLHF	TGTGCCAGCAGGTTTACAGGTTCACCCCTCCACTTT
.	TRBV11-1	once	TRBJ2-1	CASSLVEGNEQFF	TGTGCCAGCAGCTTAGTGGAGGGCAATGAGCAGTTCTTC
.	TRBV11-2	once	TRBJ1-3	CASSLQRPGFGNTIYF	TGTGCCAGTTCCCTTCAGCGACCCGGTTTCGGAAACACCATATATTTT
.	TRBV2	few	TRBJ1-5	CASTLDPGSNQPQHF	TGTGCCAGCACCCTAGACCCAGGGAGCAATCAGCCCCAGCATTTT
TRBD2	TRBV7-2	.	TRBJ2-1	CASSRPTSGGAPSYNEQFF	TGTGCCAGCAGCCGACCGACTAGCGGGGGGGCCCCCTCCTACAATGAGCAGTTCTTC
TRBD1	TRBV18	.	TRBJ1-5	CASSPPKQGGINQPQHF	TGTGCCAGCTCACCACCGAAACAGGGGGGGATCAATCAGCCCCAGCATTTT
.	TRBV20-1	.	TRBJ1-6	CSAGLQGLLHF	TGCAGTGCTGGCTTACAGGGTCTCCTCCACTTT
TRBD2	TRBV10-3	.	TRBJ2-1	CAISEFGGGWEFF	TGTGCCATCAGTGAGTTCGGGGGGGGATGGGAGTTCTTC
TRBD1	TRBV9	few	TRBJ2-7	CASSVQGAGPPYEQYF	TGTGCCAGCAGCGTACAGGGGGCGGGGCCCCCCTACGAGCAGTACTTC
.	TRBV6-1	.	TRBJ1-1	CASRGGGGTEAFF	TGTGCCAGCAGGGGGGGAGGGGGTACTGAAGCTTTCTTT